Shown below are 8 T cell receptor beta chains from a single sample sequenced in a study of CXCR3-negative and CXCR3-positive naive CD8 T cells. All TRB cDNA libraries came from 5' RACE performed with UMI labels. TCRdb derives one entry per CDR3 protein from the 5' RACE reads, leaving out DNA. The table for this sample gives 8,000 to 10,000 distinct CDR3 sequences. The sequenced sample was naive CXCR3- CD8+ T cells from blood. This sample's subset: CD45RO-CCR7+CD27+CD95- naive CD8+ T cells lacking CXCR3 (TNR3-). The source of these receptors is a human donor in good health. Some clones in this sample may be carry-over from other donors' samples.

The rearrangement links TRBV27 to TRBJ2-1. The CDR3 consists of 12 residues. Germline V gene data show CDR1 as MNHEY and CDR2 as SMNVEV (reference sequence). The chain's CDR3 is CASSLFNSEQFF.

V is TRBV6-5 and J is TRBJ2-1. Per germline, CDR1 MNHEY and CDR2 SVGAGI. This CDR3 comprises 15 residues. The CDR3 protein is CASSLLEGSYNEQFF.

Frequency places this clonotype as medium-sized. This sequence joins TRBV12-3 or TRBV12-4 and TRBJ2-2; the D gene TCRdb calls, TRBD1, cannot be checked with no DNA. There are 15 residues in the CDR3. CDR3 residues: CASSSPGQVTGELFF.

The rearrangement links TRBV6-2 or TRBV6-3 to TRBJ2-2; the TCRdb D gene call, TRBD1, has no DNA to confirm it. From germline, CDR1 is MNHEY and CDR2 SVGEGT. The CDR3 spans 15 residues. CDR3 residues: CASSYRDKSTGELFF.

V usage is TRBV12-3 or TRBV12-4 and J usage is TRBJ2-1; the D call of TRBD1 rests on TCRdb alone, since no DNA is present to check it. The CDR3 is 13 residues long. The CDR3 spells CASSAGSYNEQFF.

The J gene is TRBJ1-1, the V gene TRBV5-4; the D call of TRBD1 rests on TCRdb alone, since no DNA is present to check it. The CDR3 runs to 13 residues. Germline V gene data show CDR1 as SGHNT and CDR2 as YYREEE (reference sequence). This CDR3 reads CASSETANTEAFF. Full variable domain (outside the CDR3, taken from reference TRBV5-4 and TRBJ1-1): ETGVTQSPTHLIKTRGQQVTLRCSSQSGHNTVSWYQQALGQGPQFIFQYYREEENGRGNFPPRFSGLQFPNYSSELNVNALELDDSALYLCASSETANTEAFFGQGTRLTVV.

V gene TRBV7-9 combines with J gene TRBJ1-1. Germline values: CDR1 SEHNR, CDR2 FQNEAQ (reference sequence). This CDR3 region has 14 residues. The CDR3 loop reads CASSPFLLNTEAFF.

The CDR3 spells CASTLIFRDSANYGYTF. The rearrangement uses TRBV7-2 and TRBJ1-2. The length of the CDR3 is 17 residues. Looked up from germline, CDR1 is SGHTA and CDR2 is FQGNSA.